These T cell receptor beta chains were read from a single sample in a study of Graves' ophthalmopathy and Graves' hyperthyroidism. Using its own MiXCR run on the multiplex PCR reads, TCRdb lists one record per CDR3 protein. The sample has more than 1,000,000 distinct CDR3 sequences; approximately 35% are singletons. Sequences were obtained from peripheral blood or thyroid tissue (not recorded which). These receptors came from an adult man with Graves' hyperthyroidism. Both conserved end residues are part of each CDR3. Fields, in order: D gene, J gene, clone size, V gene, CDR3 DNA, CDR3 protein. The D gene is left open where the match is weak. Only some rows state a clone size, as once, few, many or a class for expanded clones.

NA,TRBJ1-3,NA,TRBV6-5,TGTGCCAGCAGTTACTCGCCGACTACCAGCTCTGGAAACACCATATATTTT,CASSYSPTTSSGNTIYF
TRBD1,TRBJ1-4,few,TRBV7-2,TGTGCCAGCAGCTTAGACCCCGGGACAGGGGAAAAACTGTTTTTT,CASSLDPGTGEKLFF
NA,TRBJ2-7,NA,TRBV12-3/TRBV12-4,TGTGCCAGCAGACCCCCGTTGGGAGTGTACGAGCAGTACTTC,CASRPPLGVYEQYF
NA,TRBJ1-4,many,TRBV12-3/TRBV12-4,TGTGCCAGCAGCACCTCCGGGACTTCGGCTAATGAAAAACTGTTTTTT,CASSTSGTSANEKLFF
NA,TRBJ1-1,many,TRBV7-9,TGTGCCAGCAGCCCCGAAGGGGTTCCGAACACTGAAGCTTTCTTT,CASSPEGVPNTEAFF
NA,TRBJ1-5,NA,TRBV25-1,TGTGCCAGCAGCAGGGGTCATGGGGAGACCCAGCATTTT,CASSRGHGETQHF
NA,TRBJ2-7,many,TRBV20-1,TGCAGTGCCCCAAGGACGAAGGGAGAGCAGTACTTC,CSAPRTKGEQYF
TRBD1,TRBJ1-1,NA,TRBV2,TGTGCCAGCAGCCTGAGAGACAGGGCCCCTAACACTGAAGCTTTCTTT,CASSLRDRAPNTEAFF
NA,TRBJ1-5,NA,TRBV6-5,TGTGCCAGCAGTGAGAGCGGGAGGGCCTACGAGCAGCCCCAGCATTTT,CASSESGRAYEQPQHF
NA,TRBJ2-5,many,TRBV24-1,TGTGCCACCAGTGATTTAGCCCCCCCGGGTGAGACCCAGTACTTC,CATSDLAPPGETQYF
NA,TRBJ1-1,many,TRBV24-1,TGTGCCACCAGTGACGCAGGTAAGAACACTGAAGCTTTCTTT,CATSDAGKNTEAFF